The following is a T cell receptor beta chain sequence with its context. Antigen unknown. V lost 3 bases to trimming and J lost 2 bases, with 14 bases between them. CDR1 and CDR2 from the germline V gene are MNHNS and SASEGT. The CDR3 totals 16 residues. The data stem from a study of cytomegalovirus exposure and HLA in healthy donors. Whole-study context: Clustering assigned 70% to 90% of the approximately 400 genotyped donors to the Caucasian-associated ancestry cluster. Study-wide points: When presence/absence was analysed, sequencing depth was taken to be roughly uniform across donors.

PCR was performed using 60 Vbeta and 13 Jbeta primers. Profiled with immunoSEQ multiplex PCR; TCRdb holds only in-frame clones, not every one. The repertoire holds about 250,000 clones, with roughly 70% as singletons. The material sequenced was PBMCs. This chain connects TRBV6-1 to TRBJ2-1, with D perhaps matching TRBD1 (6 bases). The clonotype originates from a female donor in good health and CMV-seronegative. The CDR3 DNA reads TGTGCCAGCAGTGATCGTGGGGGCCCCACCTACAATGAGCAGTTCTTC. This encodes CASSDRGGPTYNEQFF.